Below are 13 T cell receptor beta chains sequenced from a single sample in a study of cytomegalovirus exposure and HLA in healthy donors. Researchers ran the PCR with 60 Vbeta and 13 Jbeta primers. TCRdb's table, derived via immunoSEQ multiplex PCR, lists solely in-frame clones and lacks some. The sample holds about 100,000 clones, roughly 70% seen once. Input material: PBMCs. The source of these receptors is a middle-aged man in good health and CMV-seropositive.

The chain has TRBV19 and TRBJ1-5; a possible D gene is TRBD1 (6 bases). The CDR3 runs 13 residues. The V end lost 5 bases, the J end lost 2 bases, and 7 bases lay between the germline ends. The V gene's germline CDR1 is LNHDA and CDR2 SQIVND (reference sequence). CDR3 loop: CASSAGGNQPQHF. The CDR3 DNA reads TGTGCCAGTAGTGCAGGGGGCAATCAGCCCCAGCATTTT.

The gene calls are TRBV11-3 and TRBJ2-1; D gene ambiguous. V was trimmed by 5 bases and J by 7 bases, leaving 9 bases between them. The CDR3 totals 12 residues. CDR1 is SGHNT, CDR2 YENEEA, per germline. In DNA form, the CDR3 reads TGTGCCAGCAGCGCTAGGCTTAATGAGCAGTTCTTC. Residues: CASSARLNEQFF.

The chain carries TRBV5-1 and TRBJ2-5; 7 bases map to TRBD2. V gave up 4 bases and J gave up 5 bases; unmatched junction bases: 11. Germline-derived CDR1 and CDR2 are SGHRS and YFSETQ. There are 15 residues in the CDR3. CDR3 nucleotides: TGCGCCAGCAGCCCCACTAGCGCGGGTCGGGAGACCCAGTACTTC. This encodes CASSPTSAGRETQYF.

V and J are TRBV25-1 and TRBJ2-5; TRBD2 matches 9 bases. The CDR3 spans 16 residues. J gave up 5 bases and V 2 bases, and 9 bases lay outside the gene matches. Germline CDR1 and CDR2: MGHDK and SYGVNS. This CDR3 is CASSEEDVAGVETQYF. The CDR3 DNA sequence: TGTGCCAGCAGTGAAGAGGATGTAGCGGGAGTGGAGACCCAGTACTTC. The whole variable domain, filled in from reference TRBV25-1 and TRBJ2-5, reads EADIYQTPRYLVIGTGKKITLECSQTMGHDKMYWYQQDPGMELHLIHYSYGVNSTEKGDLSSESTVSRIRTEHFPLTLESARPSHTSQYLCASSEEDVAGVETQYFGPGTRLLVL.

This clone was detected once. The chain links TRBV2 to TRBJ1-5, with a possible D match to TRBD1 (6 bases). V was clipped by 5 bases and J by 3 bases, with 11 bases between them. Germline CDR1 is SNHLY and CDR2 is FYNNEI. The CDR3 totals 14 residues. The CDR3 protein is CASSMNRDNQPQHF. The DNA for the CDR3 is TGTGCCAGCAGTATGAACAGGGACAATCAGCCCCAGCATTTT.

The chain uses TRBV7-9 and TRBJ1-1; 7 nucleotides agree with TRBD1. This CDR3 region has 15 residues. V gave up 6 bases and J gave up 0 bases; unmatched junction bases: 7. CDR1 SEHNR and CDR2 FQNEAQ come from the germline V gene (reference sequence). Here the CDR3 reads CASSSQDRVNTEAFF. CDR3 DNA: TGTGCCAGCAGTTCCCAAGACAGGGTGAACACTGAAGCTTTCTTT.

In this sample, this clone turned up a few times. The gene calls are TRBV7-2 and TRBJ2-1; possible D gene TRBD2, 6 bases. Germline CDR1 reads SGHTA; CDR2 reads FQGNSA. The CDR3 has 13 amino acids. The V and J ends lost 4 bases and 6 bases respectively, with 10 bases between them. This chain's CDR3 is CASSYGSGNEQFF. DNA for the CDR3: TGTGCCAGCAGCTACGGGAGCGGCAATGAGCAGTTCTTC.

Here the CDR3 reads CASSLGADEQFF. In DNA, the CDR3 is TGTGCCAGCAGCTTAGGGGCCGATGAGCAGTTCTTC. The chain recombines TRBV7-8 with TRBJ2-1; D call uncertain. Germline V gives CDR1 SGHVS, CDR2 FQNEAQ. This CDR3 region has 12 residues. Trimming left V 1 base short and J 8 bases short, with 6 bases between.

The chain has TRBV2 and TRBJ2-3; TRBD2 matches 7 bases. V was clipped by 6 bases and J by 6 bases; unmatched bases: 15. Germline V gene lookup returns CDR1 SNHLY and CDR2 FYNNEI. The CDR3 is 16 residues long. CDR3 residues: CASRGRGAGVFDTQYF. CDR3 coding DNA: TGTGCCAGCAGGGGCCGAGGGGCGGGAGTTTTCGATACGCAGTATTTT. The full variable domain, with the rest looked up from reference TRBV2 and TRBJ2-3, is EPEVTQTPSHQVTQMGQEVILRCVPISNHLYFYWYRQILGQKVEFLVSFYNNEISEKSEIFDDQFSVERPDGSNFTLKIRSTKLEDSAMYFCASRGRGAGVFDTQYFGPGTRLTVL.

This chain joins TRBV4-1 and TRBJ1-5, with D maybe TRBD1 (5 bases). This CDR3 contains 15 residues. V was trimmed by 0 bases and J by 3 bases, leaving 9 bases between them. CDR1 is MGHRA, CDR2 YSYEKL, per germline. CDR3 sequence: CASSQEGGYNQPQHF. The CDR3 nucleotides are TGCGCCAGCAGCCAAGAGGGGGGATACAATCAGCCCCAGCATTTT.

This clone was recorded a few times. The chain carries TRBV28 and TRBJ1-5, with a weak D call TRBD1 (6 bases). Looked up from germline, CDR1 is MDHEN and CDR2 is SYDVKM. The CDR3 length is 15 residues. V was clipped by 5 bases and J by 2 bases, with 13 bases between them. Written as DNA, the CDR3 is TGTGCCAGCAGTCAAAACAGGGTAGGCAATCAGCCCCAGCATTTT. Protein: CASSQNRVGNQPQHF. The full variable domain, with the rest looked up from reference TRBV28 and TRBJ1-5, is DVKVTQSSRYLVKRTGEKVFLECVQDMDHENMFWYRQDPGLGLRLIYFSYDVKMKEKGDIPEGYSVSREKKERFSLILESASTNQTSMYLCASSQNRVGNQPQHFGDGTRLSIL.

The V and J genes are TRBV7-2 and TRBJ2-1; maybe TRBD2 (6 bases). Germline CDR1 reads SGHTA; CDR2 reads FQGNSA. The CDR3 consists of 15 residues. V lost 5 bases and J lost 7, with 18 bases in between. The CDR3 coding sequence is TGTGCCAGCAGCCCCGGTCGGGAGTTGTCGAATGAGCAGTTCTTC. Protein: CASSPGRELSNEQFF.

The CDR3 is CASSSEPGQSTEQYF. Here the CDR3 DNA reads TGCGCCAGCAGCTCGGAACCGGGACAATCTACAGAGCAGTACTTC. The chain has TRBV5-1 and TRBJ2-7, with D maybe TRBD1 (6 bases). The CDR3 is 15 amino acids. V was shortened by 3 bases and J by 7 bases, with 20 bases between the two germline ends. Germline lookup yields CDR1 SGHRS and CDR2 YFSETQ.